The 4 T cell receptor beta chains below all came from one sample that was sequenced in a study of blood T cell repertoires in COVID-19. Libraries were prepared by immunoSEQ multiplex PCR; TCRdb keeps only in-frame clonotypes and omits some of them. Among some 120,000 clones listed, over 85% were seen once. The source material was peripheral blood. The receptors were sampled from a man in his fifties or sixties with COVID-19, enrolled during active disease.

The chain recombines TRBV10-3 with TRBJ1-2; 8 bases are a match to TRBD1. The CDR3 sequence is 19 residues long. V shed 10 bases and J 8 bases; nucleotides not matched to a gene: 30. Germline-derived CDR1 and CDR2 are ENHRY and SYGVKD. The CDR3 DNA is TGTGCCACCGGACCGGGACAGGTTGGTTTATCGACCTATGGAAGAGGCTACACCTTC. Translated, it gives CATGPGQVGLSTYGRGYTF.

The count of this clone is one. The chain joins TRBV9 to TRBJ2-3; D uncertain. Trimming pared 2 bases from V and 3 bases from J, leaving 10 bases between. The CDR3 has 14 residues. Germline CDR1 reads SGDLS; CDR2 reads YYNGEE. The CDR3 DNA follows: TGTGCCAGCAGCGTTTCGTCCCCTACAGATACGCAGTATTTT. This gives the protein CASSVSSPTDTQYF.

This chain links TRBV29-1 with TRBJ2-3, with D unresolved. V lost 0 bases, J lost 6 bases, and 7 bases lay in between. The germline V gene encodes CDR1 SQVTM and CDR2 ANQGSEA. The CDR3 is made up of 12 amino acids. The CDR3 DNA is TGCAGCGTTGAAGATTTCGGGGATACGCAGTATTTT. Its protein is CSVEDFGDTQYF.

The gene calls are TRBV3-1 (or the pseudogene TRBV3-2) and TRBJ1-1; a possible D gene is TRBD1 (6 bases). The CDR3 is 15 amino acids. V lost 4 bases and J lost 0, with 12 bases in between. Per the germline V gene, CDR1 is LGHDT and CDR2 is YNNKEL (reference sequence). CDR3: CASSLTGQMNTEAFF. The CDR3 DNA follows: TGTGCCAGCAGCCTCACCGGACAGATGAACACTGAAGCTTTCTTT.